This TCR beta chain appears in the sequencing data of a study of OX40 agonist ivuxolimab in advanced cancers. Background on the study: An anti-OX40 (CD134) antibody with agonistic activity, ivuxolimab, was administered to patients.

Study-wide findings and caveats: Expanded clones tended on average to be more numerous among CD8+ T cells than CD4+.

V was cut by 0 bases and J by 2 bases, with 16 bases left in between. This CDR3 spans 17 amino acids. In germline, CDR1 is SGDLS, CDR2 YYNGEE. Worth noting for this clone: Its antigen is not known.

The assay was immunoSEQ multiplex PCR, and TCRdb's table has in-frame clones only and misses some. This sample has about 49,000 clones, with roughly 90% found just once. This sequence originates from an adult with an advanced solid tumor such as melanoma, head and neck, liver or kidney cancer. This sample comprised CD4+ or CD8+ T cells sorted from blood, obtained in a trial of the OX40 agonist ivuxolimab. This chain uses TRBV9 with TRBJ2-3, with unresolved D. CDR3 region: CASSVGLPRRTTDTQYF. For the CDR3, the DNA is TGTGCCAGCAGCGTAGGTTTGCCGAGAAGAACCACAGATACGCAGTATTTT.